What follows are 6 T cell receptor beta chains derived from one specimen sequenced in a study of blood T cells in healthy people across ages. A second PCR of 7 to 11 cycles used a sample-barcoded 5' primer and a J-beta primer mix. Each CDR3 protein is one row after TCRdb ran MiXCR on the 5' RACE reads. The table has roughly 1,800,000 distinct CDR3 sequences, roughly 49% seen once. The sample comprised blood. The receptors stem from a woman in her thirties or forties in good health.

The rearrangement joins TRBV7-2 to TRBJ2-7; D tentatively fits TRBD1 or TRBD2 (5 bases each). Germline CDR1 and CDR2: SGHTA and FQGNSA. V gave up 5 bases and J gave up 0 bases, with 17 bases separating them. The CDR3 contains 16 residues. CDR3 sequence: CASSLKGTGNSYEQYF. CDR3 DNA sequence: TGTGCCAGCAGCCTAAAGGGGACGGGAAACTCCTACGAGCAGTACTTC.

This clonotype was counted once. The CDR3 spells CASSQEVTGYQPQHF. The CDR3 DNA sequence: TGCGCCAGCAGCCAAGAGGTTACAGGGTATCAGCCCCAGCATTTT. V usage is TRBV4-1 and J usage is TRBJ1-5, with D possibly matching TRBD1 (6 bases). Trimming removed 0 bases at V and 5 bases at J, with 11 bases between. The CDR3 length is 15 residues. CDR1 and CDR2 (germline): MGHRA, YSYEKL.

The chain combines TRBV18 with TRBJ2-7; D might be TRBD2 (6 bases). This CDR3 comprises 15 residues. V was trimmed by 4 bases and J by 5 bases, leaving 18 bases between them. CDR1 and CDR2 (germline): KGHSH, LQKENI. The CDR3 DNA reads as TGTGCCAGCTCACAAAGGGCCCAAGGGGAGGACGAGCAGTACTTC. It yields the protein CASSQRAQGEDEQYF.

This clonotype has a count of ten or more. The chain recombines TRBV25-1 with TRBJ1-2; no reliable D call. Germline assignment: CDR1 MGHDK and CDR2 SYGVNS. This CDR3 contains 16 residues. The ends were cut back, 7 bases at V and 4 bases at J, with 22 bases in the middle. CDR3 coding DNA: TGTGCCAGCACAGCGGGAGAGTTGTTACCTCGCTATGGCTACACCTTC. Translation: CASTAGELLPRYGYTF.

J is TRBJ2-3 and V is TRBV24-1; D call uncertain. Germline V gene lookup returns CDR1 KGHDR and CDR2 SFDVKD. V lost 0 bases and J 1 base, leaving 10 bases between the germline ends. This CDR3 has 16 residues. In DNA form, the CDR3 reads TGTGCCACCAGTGATTTGGGCGCAGGTGGCACAGATACGCAGTATTTT. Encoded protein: CATSDLGAGGTDTQYF.

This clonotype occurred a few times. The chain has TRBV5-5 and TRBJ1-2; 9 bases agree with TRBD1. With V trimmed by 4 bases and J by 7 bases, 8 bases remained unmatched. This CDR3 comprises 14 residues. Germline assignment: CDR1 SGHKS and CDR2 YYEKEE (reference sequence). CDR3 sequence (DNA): TGTGCCAGCAGCGAACGGGGACAGGGTCTTGGCTACACCTTC. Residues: CASSERGQGLGYTF.